Listed here are 32 T cell receptor beta chains from one sample, sequenced in a study of T cell responses to AZD1222 COVID-19 vaccine. Sequencing was performed with immunoSEQ multiplex PCR; in TCRdb, only in-frame clones are kept and a portion is missing. Altogether fewer than 150,000 clones are present, 85% to 90% being singletons, with the ten largest covering 1.6%. Material: peripheral blood, obtained 28 days after the second AZD1222 dose. These receptors were taken from an adult who received the AZD1222 COVID-19 vaccine.

V and J are TRBV11-1 and TRBJ2-1; 8 bases are a match to TRBD1. The CDR3 covers 15 residues. V lost 6 bases and J lost 3; bases outside the gene matches: 7. Germline V gene lookup returns CDR1 SGHAT and CDR2 FQDESV (reference sequence). CDR3 DNA sequence: TGTGCCAGCAGAACGGACAGGGAAAACTACAATGAGCAGTTCTTC. Its protein product is CASRTDRENYNEQFF.

The chain couples TRBV10-3 to TRBJ1-1; D is perhaps TRBD1 (5 bases). The length of the CDR3 is 14 residues. Germline V gene data show CDR1 as ENHRY and CDR2 as SYGVKD. Deletions cut 0 bases from V and 10 bases from J, with 15 bases between. The CDR3 reads CAISESGQGVAAFF. The CDR3 coding sequence is TGTGCCATCAGTGAGTCAGGTCAGGGTGTAGCAGCTTTCTTT.

CDR3 region: CASSLVEGGTEAFF. As DNA, the CDR3 is TGTGCCAGCAGCTTAGTGGAGGGGGGGACTGAAGCTTTCTTT. V gene TRBV7-9 combines with J gene TRBJ1-1, with a tentative D call TRBD1 (6 bases). CDR1 and CDR2 from the germline V gene are SEHNR and FQNEAQ (reference sequence). This CDR3 region has 14 residues. The V end was cut by 1 base, the J end by 5 bases, with 11 bases between.

The chain is built from TRBV30 and TRBJ1-5, with 10 bases that match TRBD1. Germline values: CDR1 GTSNPN, CDR2 SVGIG (reference sequence). Trimming at V came to 2 bases and at J to 4 bases, leaving 2 bases not matched to a gene. The CDR3 runs to 14 residues. The CDR3 DNA reads TGTGCCTGGAGTCGGACAGGGGGTAATCAGCCCCAGCATTTT. Amino acids: CAWSRTGGNQPQHF.

This chain links TRBV13 with TRBJ1-2; D is possibly TRBD1 (5 bases). The germline CDR1 and CDR2 sequences are PRHDT and FYEKMQ (reference sequence). The CDR3 covers 15 residues. V was cut by 3 bases and J by 0 bases, with 11 bases left in between. Written as DNA, the CDR3 is TGTGCCAGCAGCTTTTCGGGGCTCCCTAACTATGGCTACACCTTC. It translates to CASSFSGLPNYGYTF. The entire variable domain, with the rest obtained from reference TRBV13 and TRBJ1-2, is as follows: AAGVIQSPRHLIKEKRETATLKCYPIPRHDTVYWYQQGPGQDPQFLISFYEKMQSDKGSIPDRFSAQQFSDYHSELNMSSLELGDSALYFCASSFSGLPNYGYTFGSGTRLTVV.

The rearrangement joins TRBV7-9 to TRBJ2-3; 9 positions match TRBD1. The V gene's germline CDR1 is SEHNR and CDR2 FQNEAQ (reference sequence). The CDR3 length is 14 residues. The ends lost 1 base at V and 4 bases at J; junction bases unmatched: 0. CDR3 in DNA: TGTGCCAGCAGCTTAGGGACAGGGGCAGATACGCAGTATTTT. It yields the protein CASSLGTGADTQYF.

The table lists this clone with a count of one. The CDR3 DNA reads TGTGCCAGCTCACCACCGCGCCTATCGTGGGAGTCAGATACGCAGTATTTT. Protein product: CASSPPRLSWESDTQYF. V usage is TRBV18 and J usage is TRBJ2-3; a possible D gene is TRBD2 (5 bases). Between the trimmed V and J ends, which lost 0 bases and 4 bases, there was a span of 17 bases. Germline CDR1 reads KGHSH; CDR2 reads LQKENI. The CDR3 is made up of 17 amino acids.

The CDR3 DNA is TGTGCCTGGAGTTCTCCCGGGGCGAACAATCAGCCCCAGCATTTT. It specifies CAWSSPGANNQPQHF. The chain links TRBV30 to TRBJ1-5; possibly TRBD1 for D (5 bases). Trimming cost V 2 bases and J 3 bases, with 14 bases left between them. CDR1 is GTSNPN and CDR2 is SVGIG in the germline V gene (reference sequence). The CDR3 has 15 amino acids.

The rearrangement joins TRBV7-3 to TRBJ2-5; 9 nucleotides match TRBD2. This CDR3 has 14 residues. Germline V gene lookup returns CDR1 SGHTA and CDR2 FQGTGA. J lost 2 bases, V lost 5 bases, and 3 bases had no gene match. This CDR3 reads CASSRTSGQETQYF. The CDR3, as DNA: TGTGCCAGCAGCAGAACTAGCGGGCAAGAGACCCAGTACTTC.

This clone was detected only once. This chain links TRBV5-4 with TRBJ2-2; 10 bases align to TRBD2. In germline, CDR1 is SGHNT, CDR2 YYREEE (reference sequence). V trimming: 4 bases; J trimming: 3 bases; junction bases outside the gene matches: 6. This CDR3 is 16 amino acids long. The CDR3 sequence: CASSALSGGDTGELFF. DNA for the CDR3: TGTGCCAGCAGCGCCCTGAGCGGGGGGGACACCGGGGAGCTGTTTTTT.

J is TRBJ2-2 and V is TRBV6-5; D possibly corresponds to TRBD1 (5 bases). The CDR3 covers 16 residues. Trimming removed 1 base from V and 1 base from J, with 10 bases in between. The germline V gene encodes CDR1 MNHEY and CDR2 SVGAGI. As DNA, the CDR3 is TGTGCCAGCAGTTACTTTAGACAGATGAACACCGGGGAGCTGTTTTTT. Translated, it gives CASSYFRQMNTGELFF.

V is TRBV6-4 and J is TRBJ1-2; unclear D gene. Per germline, CDR1 MRHNA and CDR2 SNTAGT. The CDR3 is 13 residues long. V was pared by 0 bases and J by 4 bases, with 6 bases between. The CDR3 is CASSDSGGYGYTF. DNA for the CDR3: TGTGCCAGCAGTGACTCCGGAGGCTATGGCTACACCTTC.

The rearrangement uses TRBV30 and TRBJ2-2; D ambiguous. The CDR3 covers 15 residues. Germline CDR1 reads GTSNPN; CDR2 reads SVGIG (reference sequence). V was trimmed by 0 bases and J by 0 bases, leaving 8 bases between them. The CDR3 sequence: CAWSVPGANTGELFF. Written as DNA, the CDR3 is TGTGCCTGGAGTGTACCTGGGGCGAACACCGGGGAGCTGTTTTTT.

This rearrangement joins TRBV7-8 to TRBJ2-3; D gene unclear. Per the germline V gene, CDR1 is SGHVS and CDR2 is FQNEAQ. This CDR3 region has 13 residues. The V end lost 5 bases, the J end lost 3 bases, and 9 bases lay between the germline ends. CDR3 DNA sequence: TGTGCCAGCAGCCTAACGTGGACAGATACGCAGTATTTT. Translated: CASSLTWTDTQYF.

The V and J genes are TRBV5-4 and TRBJ1-1; 8 positions agree with TRBD1. CDR3 length: 15 residues. Trimming at V came to 4 bases and at J to 4 bases, leaving 9 bases not matched to a gene. Germline CDR1 reads SGHNT; CDR2 reads YYREEE (reference sequence). The CDR3 DNA sequence: TGTGCCAGCAGCCAAAAAGGACAGGGAGTCACTGAAGCTTTCTTT. Translating it yields CASSQKGQGVTEAFF.

The chain has TRBV7-9 and TRBJ2-7; TRBD2 aligns across 13 bases. Germline V gene lookup returns CDR1 SEHNR and CDR2 FQNEAQ (reference sequence). There are 17 residues in the CDR3. Unmatched junction bases numbered 9, after V lost 5 bases and J lost 2 bases. This chain's CDR3 is CASSQPPGLAGTYEQYF. The CDR3 region has the DNA TGTGCCAGCAGCCAGCCTCCGGGACTAGCGGGAACCTACGAGCAGTACTTC.

This clone was found a few times. CDR3 protein: CASRNPGSINSPLHF. CDR3 nucleotides: TGTGCCAGCAGGAACCCGGGATCTATTAATTCACCCCTCCACTTT. This rearrangement joins TRBV28 to TRBJ1-6; D gene uncertain. The CDR3 has 15 residues. Germline V gene sequence: CDR1 MDHEN, CDR2 SYDVKM. The V end lost 6 bases, the J end lost 6 bases, and 15 bases lay between the germline ends.

CDR3 in DNA: TGTGCCAGCAGCTCCGCCGGGACCTCTGGAAACACCATATATTTT. Translating gives CASSSAGTSGNTIYF. This chain connects TRBV11-3 to TRBJ1-3; TRBD1 is a possible D gene (5 bases). The germline V gene has CDR1 SGHNT and CDR2 YENEEA. This CDR3 is built from 15 residues. Trimming cost V 4 bases and J 0 bases, with 10 bases left between them.

This clone has just a few counts. The chain combines TRBV11-2 with TRBJ2-1, with D hard to call. The V gene's germline CDR1 is SGHAT and CDR2 FQNNGV. The CDR3 spans 15 residues. V was trimmed by 1 base and J by 5 bases, leaving 12 bases between them. The CDR3: CASSLAGPVDNEQFF. In DNA form, the CDR3 reads TGTGCCAGCAGCTTAGCGGGCCCCGTCGACAATGAGCAGTTCTTC. Combining the CDR3 with reference TRBV11-2 and TRBJ2-1 gives the whole variable domain EAGVAQSPRYKIIEKRQSVAFWCNPISGHATLYWYQQILGQGPKLLIQFQNNGVVDDSQLPKDRFSAERLKGVDSTLKIQPAKLEDSAVYLCASSLAGPVDNEQFFGPGTRLTVL.

The rearrangement joins TRBV7-9 to TRBJ2-5; D perhaps matches TRBD2 (6 bases). This CDR3 spans 16 amino acids. Germline V gene sequence: CDR1 SEHNR, CDR2 FQNEAQ (reference sequence). Between the trimmed V and J ends, which lost 3 bases and 4 bases, there was a span of 18 bases. CDR3 nucleotides: TGTGCCAGCAGCTTTTCGGGACTCCCTCCGGGAGAGACCCAGTACTTC. Protein: CASSFSGLPPGETQYF.

The CDR3 loop is CASRMNNEQFF. CDR3 DNA: TGTGCCAGCAGAATGAACAATGAGCAGTTCTTC. The V call is TRBV2, the J call TRBJ2-1; no clear D. The length of the CDR3 is 11 residues. Germline loops: CDR1 SNHLY, CDR2 FYNNEI. Trimming pared 6 bases from V and 5 bases from J, leaving 5 bases between.

V and J are TRBV5-8 and TRBJ2-7; D not certain. The CDR3 runs 12 residues. The germline CDR1 and CDR2 sequences are SGHTS and YDEGEE. With 0 bases removed from V and 4 bases from J, the gap between germline ends came to 5 bases. The CDR3 bases are TGTGCCAGCAGCTTGGCCCTTTACGAGCAGTACGTC. It codes for CASSLALYEQYV.

The V gene is TRBV5-8, the J gene TRBJ1-5; tentative D call: TRBD1 (5 bases). Germline-derived CDR1 and CDR2 are SGHTS and YDEGEE. The CDR3 extends over 15 amino acids. Between the trimmed V and J ends, which lost 0 bases and 1 base, there was a span of 8 bases. The DNA of the CDR3 is TGTGCCAGCAGCTTGGCGGGGGGGAGCAATCAGCCCCAGCATTTT. Translating gives CASSLAGGSNQPQHF. Full variable domain (outside the CDR3, taken from reference TRBV5-8 and TRBJ1-5): EAGVTQSPTHLIKTRGQQATLRCSPISGHTSVYWYQQALGLGLQFLLWYDEGEERNRGNFPPRFSGRQFPNYSSELNVNALELEDSALYLCASSLAGGSNQPQHFGDGTRLSIL.

CDR3 region: CASRPDRGLHYGYTF. The CDR3 region has the DNA TGTGCCAGCAGACCCGACAGGGGGCTCCACTATGGCTACACCTTC. The genes are TRBV28 and TRBJ1-2, with 10 bases that match TRBD1. After removal of 6 bases from V and 3 bases from J, the junction contained 7 bases not matched to a gene. The germline CDR1 and CDR2 sequences are MDHEN and SYDVKM. The CDR3 covers 15 residues.

This chain joins TRBV3-1 (or the pseudogene TRBV3-2) and TRBJ2-5, with 11 bases lining up with TRBD2. Germline CDR1 LGHDT, CDR2 YNNKEL (reference sequence). The CDR3 has 15 amino acids. The J segment lost 1 base and the V segment lost 7 bases, leaving 5 bases of the junction unmatched. The DNA for the CDR3 is TGTGCCAGCACCTCTAGCGGGGGGCTCCAAGAGACCCAGTACTTC. Its protein product is CASTSSGGLQETQYF.

This clone was seen just once. This sequence joins TRBV6-5 and TRBJ1-2; 9 bases match TRBD1. V dropped 4 bases and J dropped 5; count of bases not matched to a gene: 2. CDR3 length: 13 amino acids. Germline CDR1 MNHEY, CDR2 SVGAGI. The DNA of the CDR3 is TGTGCCAGCAGTTTGGGGACAGGGTATGGCTACACCTTC. Translating gives CASSLGTGYGYTF.

The chain has TRBV20-1 and TRBJ2-2, with a tentative D call TRBD1 (6 bases). CDR1 and CDR2 (germline): DFQATT, SNEGSKA (reference sequence). Trimming pared 3 bases from V and 4 bases from J, leaving 15 bases between. The length of the CDR3 is 15 residues. The CDR3 DNA reads TGCAGTGCTAGTCTGGGGGCGTGGGGCACCGGGGAGCTGTTTTTT. Translated: CSASLGAWGTGELFF.

This clone was counted only a few times. The chain couples TRBV25-1 to TRBJ2-7; 7 bases agree with TRBD1. Germline CDR1 is MGHDK and CDR2 is SYGVNS. The V gene end was trimmed by 6 bases and the J gene end by 12 bases; junction bases not matched to a gene: 8. The CDR3 totals 11 residues. CDR3 loop: CASRRTGYLYV. The CDR3 bases are TGTGCCAGCAGGCGGACAGGTTACCTGTACGTC.

This chain joins TRBV7-2 and TRBJ2-1; D is ambiguous. V lost 5 bases, J lost 4 bases, and 15 bases lay in between. CDR3 length: 15 amino acids. The germline V gene has CDR1 SGHTA and CDR2 FQGNSA. The CDR3 loop reads CASSPDVGPYNEQFF. The CDR3 DNA sequence: TGTGCCAGCAGCCCGGACGTCGGACCTTACAATGAGCAGTTCTTC.

This clone was picked up one time. The V and J genes are TRBV10-1 and TRBJ1-1; no definite D call. V lost 6 bases, J lost 3 bases, and 11 bases lay in between. Per germline, CDR1 WNHNN and CDR2 SYGVQD (reference sequence). The CDR3 length is 13 residues. The CDR3 nucleotides read TGCGCCAGCAGGGAAGACCTTTACACTGAAGCTTTCTTT. This encodes CASREDLYTEAFF.

This sequence joins TRBV7-2 and TRBJ2-5; 10 bases agree with TRBD2. The germline gives CDR1 SGHTA, CDR2 FQGNSA. The CDR3 spans 16 residues. V shed 5 bases, J shed 6 bases, and the junction held 12 bases outside the gene matches. Here the CDR3 DNA reads TGTGCCAGCAGCCCAGGGGTAGCGGGAGGTACTCAGACCCAGTACTTC. Its protein is CASSPGVAGGTQTQYF.

V is TRBV11-2 and J is TRBJ2-1; tentatively, D is TRBD2 (7 bases). Germline V gene data show CDR1 as SGHAT and CDR2 as FQNNGV. CDR3 length: 15 residues. The V and J ends lost 5 bases and 6 bases respectively, with 17 bases between them. Here the CDR3 DNA reads TGTGCCAGCAGCCCACACAGGGCTAGCGGCAATGAGCAGTTCTTC. It translates to CASSPHRASGNEQFF.